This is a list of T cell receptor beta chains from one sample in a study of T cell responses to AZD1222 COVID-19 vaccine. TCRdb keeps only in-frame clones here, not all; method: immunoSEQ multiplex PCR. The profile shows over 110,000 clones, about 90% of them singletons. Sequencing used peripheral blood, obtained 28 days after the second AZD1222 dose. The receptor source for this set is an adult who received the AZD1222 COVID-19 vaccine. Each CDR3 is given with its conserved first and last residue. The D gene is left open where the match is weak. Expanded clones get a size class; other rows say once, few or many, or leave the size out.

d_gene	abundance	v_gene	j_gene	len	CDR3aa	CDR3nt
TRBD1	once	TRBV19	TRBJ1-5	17	CASSTPGDRASNQPQHF	TGTGCCAGTAGTACCCCAGGGGACAGGGCTAGCAATCAGCCCCAGCATTTT
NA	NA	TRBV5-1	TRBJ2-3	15	CASSRGPGVADTQYF	TGCGCCAGCAGCAGGGGACCCGGGGTAGCAGATACGCAGTATTTT
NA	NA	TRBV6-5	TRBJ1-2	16	CASSYQRVGHAYGYTF	TGTGCCAGCAGTTACCAAAGAGTGGGACATGCCTATGGCTACACCTTC
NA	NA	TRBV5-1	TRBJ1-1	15	CASRLNVAGTFEAFF	TGCGCCAGCAGGCTCAACGTTGCAGGAACTTTTGAAGCTTTCTTT
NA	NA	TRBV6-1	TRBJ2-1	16	CASSVLPNTAGNEQFF	TGTGCCAGCAGTGTACTACCCAACACCGCTGGGAATGAGCAGTTCTTC
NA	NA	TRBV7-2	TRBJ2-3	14	CASIIGGAADTQYF	TGTGCCAGCATTATAGGAGGGGCGGCAGATACGCAGTATTTT
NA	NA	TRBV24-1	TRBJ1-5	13	CATSDPGMMTQHF	TGTGCCACCAGTGATCCCGGGATGATGACCCAGCATTTT
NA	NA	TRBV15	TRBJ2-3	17	CATSRSTARSGTDTQYF	TGTGCCACCAGCAGATCGACCGCGAGGTCCGGGACAGATACGCAGTATTTT
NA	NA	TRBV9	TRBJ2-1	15	CASSWELSSYNEQFF	TGTGCCAGCAGTTGGGAGTTGAGCTCCTACAATGAGCAGTTCTTC
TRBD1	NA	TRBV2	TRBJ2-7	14	CASSARDSAYEQYF	TGTGCCAGCAGTGCTAGGGACAGCGCCTACGAGCAGTACTTC
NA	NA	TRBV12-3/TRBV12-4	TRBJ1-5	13	CASSSDRNQPQHF	TGTGCCAGCAGTTCGGACAGAAATCAGCCCCAGCATTTT
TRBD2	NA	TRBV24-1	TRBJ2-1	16	CATRAPRTSGDNEQFF	TGTGCCACCAGAGCCCCCCGGACTAGCGGCGACAATGAGCAGTTCTTC
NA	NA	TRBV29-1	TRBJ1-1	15	CSVRTTGTQNTEAFF	TGCAGCGTCCGAACCACCGGGACACAGAACACTGAAGCTTTCTTT
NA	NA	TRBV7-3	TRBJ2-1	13	CASSQSTYNEQFF	TGTGCCAGCAGCCAATCCACCTACAATGAGCAGTTCTTC
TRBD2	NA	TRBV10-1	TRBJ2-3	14	CASSEMTSVDTQYF	TGCGCCAGCAGTGAAATGACTAGCGTGGATACGCAGTATTTT
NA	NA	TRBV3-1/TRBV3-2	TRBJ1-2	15	CASSPRTRGGDGYTF	TGTGCCAGCAGCCCCAGAACCCGCGGGGGGGACGGCTACACCTTC
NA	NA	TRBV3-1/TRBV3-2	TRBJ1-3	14	CASSTWGYGNTIYF	TGTGCCAGCAGCACGTGGGGGTACGGAAACACCATATATTTT
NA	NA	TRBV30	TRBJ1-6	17	CAWSVRGGLGQNSPLHF	TGTGCCTGGAGTGTACGCGGAGGTCTGGGTCAAAATTCACCCCTCCACTTT
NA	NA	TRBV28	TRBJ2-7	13	CASSSDRPYEQYF	TGTGCCAGCAGTTCGGACAGACCCTACGAGCAGTACTTC
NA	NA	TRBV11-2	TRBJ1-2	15	CASSLDPGGSYGYTF	TGTGCCAGCAGCTTAGACCCCGGCGGGAGCTATGGCTACACCTTC
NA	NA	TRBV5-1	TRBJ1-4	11	CATRKGEKLFF	TGCGCCACTAGGAAGGGTGAAAAACTGTTTTTT
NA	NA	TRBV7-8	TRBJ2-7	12	CASSPARYEQYF	TGTGCCAGCAGCCCCGCCCGGTACGAGCAGTACTTC
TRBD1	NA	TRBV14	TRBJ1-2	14	CASSQDVTGVGYTF	TGTGCCAGCAGCCAAGATGTGACAGGGGTTGGCTACACCTTC
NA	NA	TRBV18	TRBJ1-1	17	CASSPVVAGQMNTEAFF	TGTGCCAGCTCACCAGTAGTGGCAGGACAGATGAACACTGAAGCTTTCTTT
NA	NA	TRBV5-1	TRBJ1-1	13	CASSLVEGTEAFF	TGCGCCAGCAGCTTGGTAGAGGGCACTGAAGCTTTCTTT
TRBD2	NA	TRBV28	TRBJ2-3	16	CASSFPASGKADTQYF	TGTGCCAGCAGTTTTCCCGCGAGCGGGAAGGCTGATACGCAGTATTTT
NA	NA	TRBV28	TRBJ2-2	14	CASSLWRDTGELFF	TGTGCCAGCAGTTTATGGCGGGACACCGGGGAGCTGTTTTTT
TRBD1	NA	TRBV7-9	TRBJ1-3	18	CASNSRGPGQSSGNTIYF	TGTGCCAGCAACTCACGGGGCCCGGGACAGAGCTCTGGAAACACCATATATTTT
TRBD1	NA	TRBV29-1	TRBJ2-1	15	CSVEEGGQGWGEQFF	TGCAGCGTTGAAGAAGGAGGACAGGGGTGGGGTGAGCAGTTCTTC
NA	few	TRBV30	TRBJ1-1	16	CAWSVRLGPKGTEAFF	TGTGCCTGGAGTGTAAGGTTAGGACCGAAAGGCACTGAAGCTTTCTTT
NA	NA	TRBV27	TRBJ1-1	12	CASSDLGEEAFF	TGTGCCAGCAGTGACCTGGGGGAGGAAGCTTTCTTT
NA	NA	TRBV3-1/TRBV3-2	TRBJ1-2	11	CASSQGTGYTF	TGTGCCAGCAGCCAAGGGACCGGCTACACCTTC
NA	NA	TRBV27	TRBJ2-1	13	CASSQGTLNEQFF	TGTGCCAGCAGTCAAGGGACCTTAAATGAGCAGTTCTTC